This T cell receptor (beta chain) comes out of a study of cytomegalovirus exposure and HLA in healthy donors. General study findings and limits: Productive status was seen about 87% or about 30% of the time for most TCR beta V segments in an earlier analysis. Later analysis demonstrated an association between a missense DCLRE1C variant and TCR beta V- and J-gene trimming. The study carried out a later analysis of TCR beta sequences. It associated approximately 16,000 of them with specific HLA alleles at a false discovery rate of 0.05. According to a later analysis, most TCR beta chains associated with CMV appeared HLA-restricted.

Vbeta (60) and Jbeta (13) primers were used in the PCR. Profiled with immunoSEQ multiplex PCR; TCRdb holds only in-frame clones, not every one. This table has about 170,000 clones, over 70% appearing once. About this clone itself: Its antigen remains unknown.

The TCR sequence derives from a boy aged 2 to 9 in good health and CMV-seronegative. Sample: PBMCs.

DNA of the CDR3: TGCGCCAGCAGTGGTCTAGCGGGGGGAGATACGCAGTATTTT. Encoded protein: CASSGLAGGDTQYF. This chain joins TRBV10-2 and TRBJ2-3, with TRBD2 matching 11 bases. Losses at the gene ends were 4 bases for V and 5 bases for J; bases not matched to a gene: 2. Germline CDR1 reads WSHSY; CDR2 reads SAAADI. The CDR3 is 14 amino acids.